Following are 22 T cell receptor beta chains from one sample sequenced in a study of cytomegalovirus exposure and HLA in healthy donors. 13 Jbeta primers and 60 Vbeta primers were used for the PCR. Sequenced by immunoSEQ multiplex PCR; TCRdb stores in-frame clones only, minus some. The table lists more than 200,000 clones, 70% of them singletons. Sequencing was performed on PBMCs. The receptors stem from a man between 35 and 55 years old in good health and CMV-seropositive.

The chain couples TRBV5-1 to TRBJ2-5; 7 bases align to TRBD2. The CDR3 covers 17 residues. The germline CDR1 and CDR2 sequences are SGHRS and YFSETQ. V lost 0 bases and J lost 0; bases outside the gene matches: 8. CDR3 in amino acids: CASSLGQRAGHQETQYF. Written as DNA, the CDR3 is TGCGCCAGCAGCTTGGGGCAGCGAGCGGGGCACCAAGAGACCCAGTACTTC.

This chain connects TRBV6-5 to TRBJ2-7; TRBD1 aligns across 10 bases. This CDR3 has 15 amino acids. Unmatched junction bases numbered 5, after V lost 4 bases and J lost 2 bases. In germline, CDR1 is MNHEY, CDR2 SVGAGI. The CDR3 nucleotides are TGTGCCAGCAGTTGGGGGGGACAGGGGACCTACGAGCAGTACTTC. Translated: CASSWGGQGTYEQYF.

This clone has just one count. V gene TRBV28 combines with J gene TRBJ1-1; the D gene is possibly TRBD1 (6 bases). The CDR3 consists of 13 residues. The germline V and J ends were trimmed by 11 bases and 8 bases, with 21 bases remaining between them. Germline V gives CDR1 MDHEN, CDR2 SYDVKM. CDR3 sequence: CAGLSSPTGEAFF. For the CDR3, the DNA is TGTGCCGGCCTGAGCTCCCCCACAGGGGAAGCTTTCTTT.

The chain employs TRBV4-2 and TRBJ2-1; unclear D gene. Germline CDR1 reads LGHNA; CDR2 reads YNFKEQ. Trimming cost V 1 base and J 9 bases, with 4 bases left between them. This CDR3 is 11 amino acids long. This chain's CDR3 is CASSQASEQFF. The CDR3 nucleotides read TGTGCCAGCAGCCAAGCTAGTGAGCAGTTCTTC.

CDR3 protein: CASSGDRELDTQYF. The CDR3 bases are TGTGCCAGCAGTGGGGACAGGGAGTTAGATACGCAGTATTTT. The genes are TRBV25-1 and TRBJ2-3, with 9 bases that match TRBD1. This CDR3 is 14 amino acids long. Germline CDR1 and CDR2: MGHDK and SYGVNS. V was clipped by 4 bases and J by 5 bases; unmatched bases: 4.

V and J are TRBV6-1 and TRBJ2-1, with TRBD2 matching 15 bases. The CDR3 totals 17 residues. From germline, CDR1 is MNHNS and CDR2 SASEGT. After removal of 2 bases from V and 4 bases from J, the junction contained 3 bases not matched to a gene. Here the CDR3 DNA reads TGTGCCAGCAGTGAACGGGGACTAGCGGGGGGATACAATGAGCAGTTCTTC. Translating it yields CASSERGLAGGYNEQFF.

About this clone itself: Compared with germline, one end of the junction differs, possibly owing to a read error. In DNA form, the CDR3 reads TGTGCCAGCAGCGAGGGGGTGGGGAACCCCGGGGAGCTGTTTTTT. It yields the protein CASSEGVGNPGELFF. The chain links TRBV27 to TRBJ2-2; a possible D gene is TRBD1 (6 bases). The CDR3 sequence is 15 residues long. Germline CDR1 MNHEY, CDR2 SMNVEV (reference sequence).

This clone was counted a few times. As DNA, the CDR3 is TGTGCCAGCAGCCAACAGGGACTAGGATCACCCCTCCACTTT. Its protein is CASSQQGLGSPLHF. The chain uses TRBV6-6 and TRBJ1-6; D perhaps matches TRBD1 (6 bases). Per the germline V gene, CDR1 is MNHNY and CDR2 is SVGAGI (reference sequence). CDR3 length: 14 residues. V lost 6 bases, J lost 10 bases, and 16 bases lay in between.

The chain is built from TRBV7-2 and TRBJ1-6, with unresolved D. Trimming left V 5 bases short and J 5 bases short, with 10 bases between. Germline lookup yields CDR1 SGHTA and CDR2 FQGNSA. CDR3 size: 14 residues. CDR3 sequence: CASSPPGDNSPLHF. CDR3 nucleotides: TGTGCCAGCAGCCCTCCGGGAGATAATTCACCCCTCCACTTT. Supplemented by reference TRBV7-2 and TRBJ1-6, the full variable domain reads GAGVSQSPSNKVTEKGKDVELRCDPISGHTALYWYRQSLGQGLEFLIYFQGNSAPDKSGLPSDRFSAERTGGSVSTLTIQRTQQEDSAVYLCASSPPGDNSPLHFGNGTRLTVT.

This sequence joins TRBV7-2 and TRBJ1-5; possible D gene TRBD1, 5 bases. V was cut by 4 bases and J by 6 bases, with 10 bases left in between. The CDR3 loop spans 13 amino acids. In germline, CDR1 is SGHTA, CDR2 FQGNSA. CDR3 in amino acids: CASSWGVGQPQHF. CDR3 DNA sequence: TGTGCCAGCAGCTGGGGGGTGGGTCAGCCCCAGCATTTT.

This clone was picked up a small number of times. The V and J genes are TRBV25-1 and TRBJ1-1; D remains unclear. Germline loops: CDR1 MGHDK, CDR2 SYGVNS. The CDR3 extends over 12 amino acids. Trimming shortened V by 2 bases and J by 7 bases, and 8 bases separated the two germline ends. DNA of the CDR3: TGTGCCAGCAGTGAAATTGTCGGTGAAGCTTTCTTT. It translates to CASSEIVGEAFF.

The chain joins TRBV19 to TRBJ1-5; TRBD1 might be the D (6 bases). V dropped 3 bases and J dropped 5 bases, with 11 bases sitting between them. The germline V gene encodes CDR1 LNHDA and CDR2 SQIVND (reference sequence). The CDR3 extends over 14 amino acids. CDR3 DNA: TGTGCCAGTAGTATCCGGCCAGGGGATCAGCCCCAGCATTTT. Its protein product is CASSIRPGDQPQHF. Filled out from reference TRBV19 and TRBJ1-5, the complete variable domain reads DGGITQSPKYLFRKEGQNVTLSCEQNLNHDAMYWYRQDPGQGLRLIYYSQIVNDFQKGDIAEGYSVSREKKESFPLTVTSAQKNPTAFYLCASSIRPGDQPQHFGDGTRLSIL.

This clone has a handful of counts. In DNA, the CDR3 is TGTGCCAGTAGTATAGGACAGGGTGGATCCTACGAGCAGTACTTC. This gives the protein CASSIGQGGSYEQYF. The rearrangement joins TRBV19 to TRBJ2-7, with TRBD1 matching over 7 bases. From germline, CDR1 is LNHDA and CDR2 SQIVND (reference sequence). This CDR3 contains 15 residues. The J segment lost 1 base and the V segment lost 1 base, leaving 4 bases of the junction unmatched.

The rearrangement uses TRBV28 and TRBJ1-4; TRBD1 might be the D (6 bases). The CDR3 extends over 15 amino acids. Germline V gene sequence: CDR1 MDHEN, CDR2 SYDVKM. V was shortened by 5 bases and J by 8 bases, with 18 bases between the two germline ends. CDR3 sequence: CASSRRDNRREKLFF. CDR3 DNA: TGTGCCAGCAGTCGAAGGGACAACCGGAGGGAAAAACTGTTTTTT.

The rearrangement links TRBV15 to TRBJ2-3; TRBD2 is a possible D gene (6 bases). Germline lookup yields CDR1 LNHNV and CDR2 YYDKDF (reference sequence). V shed 1 base and J shed 7 bases, with 18 bases lying between them. The CDR3 runs to 16 residues. The CDR3 DNA follows: TGTGCCACCAGCAGAGGGGCTGGGGGGTGGACTTATACGCAGTATTTT. It is translated as CATSRGAGGWTYTQYF. Looking up the rest from reference TRBV15 and TRBJ2-3 gives the full variable domain: DAMVIQNPRYQVTQFGKPVTLSCSQTLNHNVMYWYQQKSSQAPKLLFHYYDKDFNNEADTPDNFQSRRPNTSFCFLDIRSPGLGDTAMYLCATSRGAGGWTYTQYFGPGTRLTVL.

This chain links TRBV6-4 with TRBJ1-5, with unresolved D. This CDR3 is 14 amino acids long. CDR1 MRHNA and CDR2 SNTAGT come from the germline V gene. The ends were cut back, 3 bases at V and 2 bases at J, with 8 bases in the middle. This CDR3 reads CASSETGGNQPQHF. In nucleotides, the CDR3 is TGTGCCAGCAGTGAGACGGGAGGCAATCAGCCCCAGCATTTT.

The V call is TRBV5-1, the J call TRBJ1-1; D is perhaps TRBD1 (5 bases). Germline CDR1 is SGHRS and CDR2 is YFSETQ. CDR3 length equals 13 residues. Trimming removed 0 bases at V and 7 bases at J, with 10 bases between. This CDR3 is CASSLGGGVEAFF. The CDR3 nucleotides are TGCGCCAGCAGCTTGGGGGGGGGTGTTGAAGCTTTCTTT.

The rearrangement uses TRBV2 and TRBJ1-2; 9 nucleotides agree with TRBD1. Germline-derived CDR1 and CDR2 are SNHLY and FYNNEI. The CDR3 has 13 residues. Trimming removed 6 bases from V and 6 bases from J; junction bases left unmatched: 5. Written as DNA, the CDR3 is TGTGCCAGCAGCCCCGGACAGGGGAATGGCTACACCTTC. Its protein product is CASSPGQGNGYTF. Supplemented by reference TRBV2 and TRBJ1-2, the full variable domain reads EPEVTQTPSHQVTQMGQEVILRCVPISNHLYFYWYRQILGQKVEFLVSFYNNEISEKSEIFDDQFSVERPDGSNFTLKIRSTKLEDSAMYFCASSPGQGNGYTFGSGTRLTVV.

This clone has just one count. The chain is built from TRBV19 and TRBJ1-4, with 10 bases matching TRBD1. The CDR3 has 13 residues. Germline values: CDR1 LNHDA, CDR2 SQIVND (reference sequence). The ends lost 8 bases at V and 8 bases at J; junction bases unmatched: 5. The CDR3, as DNA: TGTGCCAGTCGCGGGACAGGGGAGGAAAAACTGTTTTTT. This encodes CASRGTGEEKLFF.

The V gene is TRBV19, the J gene TRBJ2-7; 7 nucleotides line up with TRBD1. Germline CDR1 and CDR2: LNHDA and SQIVND (reference sequence). Unmatched junction bases numbered 4, after V lost 5 bases and J lost 0 bases. This CDR3 region has 14 residues. For the CDR3, the DNA is TGTGCCAGTAGTGGACAGGTTAGCTCCTACGAGCAGTACTTC. Its translation is CASSGQVSSYEQYF.

This chain uses TRBV5-6 with TRBJ2-7; 7 positions agree with TRBD1. Per germline, CDR1 SGHDT and CDR2 YYEEEE. V lost 4 bases to trimming and J lost 1 base; unmatched junction nucleotides: 5. This CDR3 contains 14 residues. The DNA of the CDR3 is TGTGCCAGCAGCCCCCAGGGGGTTTCCTACGAGCAGTACTTC. Translated, it gives CASSPQGVSYEQYF.

This clone came up once. V usage is TRBV10-3 and J usage is TRBJ2-7; D gene ambiguous. There are 14 residues in the CDR3. Deletions cut 2 bases from V and 7 bases from J, with 15 bases between. The germline CDR1 and CDR2 sequences are ENHRY and SYGVKD. The chain's CDR3 is CAISEGQALREQYF. In DNA form, the CDR3 reads TGTGCCATCAGTGAGGGGCAGGCCCTTCGAGAGCAGTACTTC.